This passage covers 23 T cell receptor beta chains from one sample sequenced in a study of regulatory T cells in long-lasting Graves disease. Described time point: newly diagnosed GD, antithyroid drugs for less than 3 months. Construction of the TCR library relied on RNA isolated from PBMCs. Library construction for TCR beta used iRepertoire HTBI primers and Arm-PCR of CDR3 regions. MiXCR was run by TCRdb on the multiplex PCR reads, yielding one entry per CDR3 protein. The table lists about 400,000 distinct CDR3 sequences, roughly 15% of them singletons. The same specimen was also included in a second study, on T cells in Graves' hyperthyroidism and ophthalmopathy.

The sequences come from peripheral blood mononuclear cells (PBMCs), collected at new diagnosis, from a patient treated with antithyroid drugs. These receptors originate from a woman between 40 and 55 years old with Graves disease.

This clonotype was counted between two and nine times. The V gene is TRBV4-1, the J gene TRBJ2-7, with 9 bases matching TRBD1. J lost 5 bases, V lost 6 bases, and 14 bases had no gene match. The CDR3 has 16 amino acids. Germline V lookup: CDR1 MGHRA, CDR2 YSYEKL. This CDR3 is CASSHPSRQGVHEQYF. CDR3 nucleotides: TGCGCCAGCAGTCATCCCTCACGACAGGGGGTCCACGAGCAGTACTTC.

In its sample, this clonotype was seen many times. This sequence joins TRBV2 and TRBJ1-2; D is unclear. Trimming stripped 3 bases from V and 4 bases from J, with 12 bases between. CDR1 SNHLY and CDR2 FYNNEI come from the germline V gene. The CDR3 length is 14 residues. CDR3 in DNA: TGTGCCAGCAGTGATACCGGGGTTAGCTATGGCTACACCTTC. Its protein is CASSDTGVSYGYTF.

This clonotype was recorded many times. This chain connects TRBV28 to TRBJ2-3, with TRBD2 matching over 16 bases. CDR1 MDHEN and CDR2 SYDVKM come from the germline V gene. V lost 6 bases to trimming and J lost 5 bases; unmatched junction nucleotides: 8. CDR3 length: 17 amino acids. CDR3: CASSPPGLAGGQDTQYF. The CDR3, as DNA: TGTGCCAGCAGCCCTCCGGGACTAGCGGGAGGGCAAGATACGCAGTATTTT.

There are a few counts of this clonotype. This sequence joins TRBV12-3 or TRBV12-4 and TRBJ1-5; no clear D. Trimming cost V 1 base and J 3 bases, with 10 bases left between them. The CDR3 is 15 amino acids. Written as DNA, the CDR3 is TGTGCCAGCAGTTTAGACAGTCCTGACAATCAGCCCCAGCATTTT. As protein: CASSLDSPDNQPQHF.

This clonotype was seen more than once but under ten times. The chain uses TRBV28 and TRBJ2-1; D gene unclear. This CDR3 spans 14 amino acids. Trimming cost V 3 bases and J 8 bases, with 14 bases left between them. From germline, CDR1 is MDHEN and CDR2 SYDVKM. CDR3 DNA: TGTGCCAGCAGTTTGTATCAGGAAAACTATGAGCAGTTCTTC. Residues: CASSLYQENYEQFF.

The V gene is TRBV24-1, the J gene TRBJ2-3, with a possible D match to TRBD1 (5 bases). V dropped 2 bases and J dropped 5 bases, with 22 bases sitting between them. CDR1 KGHDR and CDR2 SFDVKD come from the germline V gene. There are 18 residues in the CDR3. CDR3 DNA: TGTGCCACCAGTGATTCCCCAGTTAATATCTGGGGCGGAGATACGCAGTATTTT. This gives the protein CATSDSPVNIWGGDTQYF.

This clonotype was seen many times. V gene TRBV10-3 combines with J gene TRBJ2-1; possibly TRBD2 for D (6 bases). CDR3 length equals 15 residues. V dropped 4 bases and J dropped 7 bases, with 17 bases sitting between them. Germline CDR1 reads ENHRY; CDR2 reads SYGVKD. CDR3 region: CAISGGEGHWNEQFF. CDR3 nucleotide sequence: TGTGCCATCAGTGGCGGGGAAGGGCATTGGAATGAGCAGTTCTTC.

At least ten counts were recorded for this clonotype. The chain carries TRBV29-1 and TRBJ2-1; D may correspond to TRBD1 or TRBD2 (5 bases each). The CDR3 has 14 residues. Trimming took 6 bases from V and 10 from J, leaving 22 bases between them. The V gene's germline CDR1 is SQVTM and CDR2 ANQGSEA. CDR3 nucleotide sequence: TGCAGCGTGGTGAGGTGGGACGGAAAACCGGAGCAGTTCTTC. Amino acids: CSVVRWDGKPEQFF.

This clonotype has more than one count but fewer than ten. This chain links TRBV19 with TRBJ2-5; no firm D call. From germline, CDR1 is LNHDA and CDR2 SQIVND (reference sequence). V was clipped by 3 bases and J by 2 bases, with 10 bases between them. This CDR3 is built from 14 residues. The CDR3 region is CASSIMAEQETQYF. CDR3 nucleotides: TGTGCCAGTAGTATTATGGCAGAACAAGAGACCCAGTACTTC.

The table lists this clonotype with many counts. The chain couples TRBV11-2 to TRBJ2-3; 9 bases line up with TRBD2. The germline gives CDR1 SGHAT, CDR2 FQNNGV. The CDR3 has 15 residues. J gave up 5 bases and V 5 bases, and 8 bases lay outside the gene matches. CDR3 amino acids: CASSHHPAGGDTQYF. DNA of the CDR3: TGTGCCAGCAGCCATCACCCAGCGGGAGGAGATACGCAGTATTTT.

This clonotype was seen ten or more times. The CDR3 reads CASSPYPEFSYEQYF. CDR3 sequence (DNA): TGTGCCAGCAGCCCATATCCTGAGTTCTCCTACGAGCAGTACTTC. The V call is TRBV9, the J call TRBJ2-7; D is unclear. The V and J ends lost 4 bases and 0 bases respectively, with 14 bases between them. Germline CDR1 SGDLS, CDR2 YYNGEE. The CDR3 extends over 15 amino acids.

This rearrangement joins TRBV11-2 to TRBJ1-4; possible D gene TRBD1, 5 bases. CDR1 SGHAT and CDR2 FQNNGV come from the germline V gene. The germline V and J ends were trimmed by 5 bases and 8 bases, with 24 bases remaining between them. This CDR3 is built from 17 residues. In DNA form, the CDR3 reads TGTGCCAGCAGCCCACTCCCGGGGTGGGGCATCGACGAAAAACTGTTTTTT. Translating gives CASSPLPGWGIDEKLFF.

This clonotype occurred many times. The chain carries TRBV30 and TRBJ1-2; a weak D match, TRBD1 (5 bases). This CDR3 contains 15 residues. Trimming took off 1 base at V and 3 bases at J, with 15 bases between the two ends. Germline V gene sequence: CDR1 GTSNPN, CDR2 SVGIG (reference sequence). In DNA form, the CDR3 reads TGTGCCTGGAGTGAGGGAGGGGCGGGGGACTATGGCTACACCTTC. Translated, it gives CAWSEGGAGDYGYTF. Supplemented by reference TRBV30 and TRBJ1-2, the full variable domain reads SQTIHQWPATLVQPVGSPLSLECTVEGTSNPNLYWYRQAAGRGLQLLFYSVGIGQISSEVPQNLSASRPQDRQFILSSKKLLLSDSGFYLCAWSEGGAGDYGYTFGSGTRLTVV.

The chain uses TRBV28 and TRBJ2-7; 8 bases match TRBD1. CDR3 length equals 15 residues. Trimming at V came to 4 bases and at J to 2 bases, leaving 7 bases not matched to a gene. Germline V gene lookup returns CDR1 MDHEN and CDR2 SYDVKM. CDR3 protein: CASSYSDRGPYEQYF. CDR3 DNA sequence: TGTGCCAGCAGTTATTCCGACAGGGGCCCCTACGAGCAGTACTTC.

This clonotype was counted at least ten times. This chain joins TRBV2 and TRBJ1-2; tentative D call: TRBD1 (6 bases). Germline lookup yields CDR1 SNHLY and CDR2 FYNNEI. The CDR3 contains 14 residues. Trimming pared 3 bases from V and 3 bases from J, leaving 11 bases between. Here the CDR3 reads CASSEGAQDYGYTF. CDR3 bases: TGTGCCAGCAGTGAGGGGGCGCAGGACTATGGCTACACCTTC.

This clonotype was picked up many times. This chain links TRBV28 with TRBJ2-7; 8 bases align to TRBD2. J was trimmed by 0 bases and V by 1 base; bases with no gene match: 8. Germline CDR1 reads MDHEN; CDR2 reads SYDVKM. This CDR3 is 17 amino acids long. The CDR3: CASSLSVAGPSSYEQYF. The CDR3 DNA is TGTGCCAGCAGTTTATCCGTAGCGGGGCCCAGCTCCTACGAGCAGTACTTC. The variable domain in full, completed from reference TRBV28 and TRBJ2-7, reads DVKVTQSSRYLVKRTGEKVFLECVQDMDHENMFWYRQDPGLGLRLIYFSYDVKMKEKGDIPEGYSVSREKKERFSLILESASTNQTSMYLCASSLSVAGPSSYEQYFGPGTRLTVT.

At least ten counts were recorded for this clonotype. V gene TRBV28 combines with J gene TRBJ2-7; the D gene is possibly TRBD1 (7 bases). Germline V gene data show CDR1 as MDHEN and CDR2 as SYDVKM. With 5 bases removed from V and 6 bases from J, the gap between germline ends came to 20 bases. This CDR3 has 15 residues. The chain's CDR3 is CASSRGTDPQIEQYF. CDR3 sequence (DNA): TGTGCCAGCAGTCGCGGGACAGACCCTCAAATCGAGCAGTACTTC.

This clonotype was observed a few times. The rearrangement joins TRBV18 to TRBJ1-1, with 9 positions matching TRBD1. This CDR3 comprises 15 residues. Germline V gene data show CDR1 as KGHSH and CDR2 as LQKENI. With 2 bases clipped from V and 4 bases from J, the junction kept 5 bases outside the gene matches. This CDR3 reads CASSPRQGVGTEAFF. As DNA, the CDR3 is TGTGCCAGCTCACCAAGACAGGGGGTAGGCACTGAAGCTTTCTTT.

In its sample, this clonotype was seen many times. This chain uses TRBV2 with TRBJ2-1; 7 bases agree with TRBD2. The V gene end was trimmed by 8 bases and the J gene end by 6 bases; junction bases not matched to a gene: 22. The CDR3 has 18 amino acids. The V gene's germline CDR1 is SNHLY and CDR2 FYNNEI. CDR3 sequence (DNA): TGTGCCAGCGGGAGGGTTGTGGGGCGCATCGAGTGGGCCAATGAGCAGTTCTTC. Translating gives CASGRVVGRIEWANEQFF.

This clonotype was counted at least ten times. The chain carries TRBV24-1 and TRBJ2-7, with D tentatively TRBD1 (5 bases). The V gene lost 4 bases and the J gene lost 5 bases, with 8 bases spanning the gap. This CDR3 contains 12 residues. CDR1 and CDR2 (germline): KGHDR, SFDVKD. The CDR3 region is CATSEGQHEQYF. The CDR3 nucleotides read TGTGCCACCAGTGAAGGACAACACGAGCAGTACTTC.

For this clonotype: One end of the junction varies from germline; a read error may be responsible. This rearrangement joins TRBV5-1 to TRBJ2-1; 9 bases agree with TRBD2. The CDR3 covers 17 residues. CDR1 is SGHRS and CDR2 is YFSETQ in the germline V gene. Here the CDR3 reads CASSLRGPGLAYYEQFF. The DNA of the CDR3 is TGCGCCAGCAGCTTAAGAGGGCCGGGACTAGCCTACTATGAGCAGTTCTTC.

In its sample, this clonotype was seen many times. The gene calls are TRBV20-1 and TRBJ2-5, with a weak D call TRBD2 (6 bases). The germline CDR1 and CDR2 sequences are DFQATT and SNEGSKA (reference sequence). Between the trimmed V and J ends, which lost 7 bases and 1 base, there was a span of 13 bases. The CDR3 has 13 amino acids. In DNA, the CDR3 is TGCAGTGGCCTTGGCGGGGTCCAAGAGACCCAGTACTTC. Protein product: CSGLGGVQETQYF.

The V gene is TRBV4-3, the J gene TRBJ2-3; no definite D call. This CDR3 comprises 15 residues. The V end lost 5 bases, the J end lost 2 bases, and 14 bases lay between the germline ends. Germline CDR1 LGHNA, CDR2 YSLEER. The CDR3, as DNA: TGCGCCAGCAGCGTTACAGTTCTTACCACAGATACGCAGTATTTT. Its translation is CASSVTVLTTDTQYF.